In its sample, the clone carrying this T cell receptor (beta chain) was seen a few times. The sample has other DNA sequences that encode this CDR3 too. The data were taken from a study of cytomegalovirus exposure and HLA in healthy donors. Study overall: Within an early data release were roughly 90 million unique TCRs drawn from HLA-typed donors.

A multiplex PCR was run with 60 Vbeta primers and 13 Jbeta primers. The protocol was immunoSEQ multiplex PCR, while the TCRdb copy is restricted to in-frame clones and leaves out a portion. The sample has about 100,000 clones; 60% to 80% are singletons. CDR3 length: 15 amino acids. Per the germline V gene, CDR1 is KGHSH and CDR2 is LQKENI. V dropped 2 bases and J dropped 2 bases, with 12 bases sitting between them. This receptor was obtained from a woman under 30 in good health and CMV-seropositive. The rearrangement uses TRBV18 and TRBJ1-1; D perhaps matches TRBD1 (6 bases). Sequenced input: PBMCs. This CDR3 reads CASSPRKGDNTEAFF. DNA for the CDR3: TGTGCCAGCTCACCAAGGAAGGGGGATAACACTGAAGCTTTCTTT.